A single sample is the source of the 8 T cell receptor beta chains below, sequenced in a study of T cell responses to AZD1222 COVID-19 vaccine. Profiling relied on immunoSEQ multiplex PCR, and the TCRdb table lists in-frame clones only, not all of them. The sample records 86,000 or so clones, under 95% being singletons. The sequenced sample was peripheral blood, obtained on day 0 of AZD1222 vaccination. The receptors were sampled from an adult in good health.

The rearrangement links TRBV24-1 to TRBJ2-3, with D unresolved. Per the germline V gene, CDR1 is KGHDR and CDR2 is SFDVKD. The CDR3 contains 12 residues. V was pared by 4 bases and J by 1 base, with 2 bases between. This CDR3 reads CATSDRTDTQYF. DNA of the CDR3: TGTGCCACCAGTGACCGCACAGATACGCAGTATTTT.

The chain couples TRBV7-8 to TRBJ2-7; D not resolved. This CDR3 has 15 residues. The V and J ends lost 5 bases and 4 bases respectively, with 18 bases between them. Looked up from germline, CDR1 is SGHVS and CDR2 is FQNEAQ. The CDR3 is CASSPTRGRVYEQYF. The DNA of the CDR3 is TGTGCCAGCAGCCCGACCCGTGGACGTGTTTACGAGCAGTACTTC.

This chain uses TRBV19 with TRBJ1-5; no clear D. The CDR3 is 15 residues long. Looked up from germline, CDR1 is LNHDA and CDR2 is SQIVND (reference sequence). The V end was cut by 4 bases, the J end by 6 bases, with 16 bases between. The CDR3 loop is CASSTPGSRRQPQHF. CDR3 sequence (DNA): TGTGCCAGTAGTACGCCGGGGTCAAGACGTCAGCCCCAGCATTTT.

The gene calls are TRBV9 and TRBJ2-6; D might be TRBD2 (6 bases). Per germline, CDR1 SGDLS and CDR2 YYNGEE. V shed 0 bases and J shed 1 base, with 8 bases lying between them. The CDR3 extends over 16 amino acids. CDR3 protein: CASSVAEGSGANVLTF. CDR3 DNA sequence: TGTGCCAGCAGCGTAGCGGAGGGTTCTGGGGCCAACGTCCTGACTTTC.

This clone was seen only a few times. The rearrangement links TRBV9 to TRBJ2-7; TRBD2 is a possible D gene (5 bases). The germline CDR1 and CDR2 sequences are SGDLS and YYNGEE. V was shortened by 0 bases and J by 9 bases, with 10 bases between the two germline ends. The CDR3 spans 12 residues. DNA of the CDR3: TGTGCCAGCAGCGTAGGTGGAGGACTGCAGTACTTC. Protein: CASSVGGGLQYF.

The genes are TRBV24-1 and TRBJ2-3, with 9 bases matching TRBD1. There are 15 residues in the CDR3. Germline CDR1 KGHDR, CDR2 SFDVKD. V was clipped by 4 bases and J by 1 base; unmatched bases: 2. CDR3 loop: CATSEDRGGTDTQYF. The DNA for the CDR3 is TGTGCCACCAGTGAAGACAGGGGGGGCACAGATACGCAGTATTTT.

This sequence joins TRBV12-3 or TRBV12-4 and TRBJ1-4; the D is unclear. The V end lost 6 bases, the J end lost 10 bases, and 9 bases lay between the germline ends. The CDR3 has 11 residues. The CDR3 loop reads CASRLSGKLFF. The CDR3 nucleotides are TGTGCCAGCAGACTATCGGGAAAACTGTTTTTT.

This CDR3 is CAWSRGQNYEQYF. Here the CDR3 DNA reads TGTGCCTGGAGTAGAGGACAGAACTACGAGCAGTACTTC. The rearrangement uses TRBV30 and TRBJ2-7; D perhaps matches TRBD1 (6 bases). The germline gives CDR1 GTSNPN, CDR2 SVGIG (reference sequence). The CDR3 covers 13 residues. Trimming took off 2 bases at V and 3 bases at J, with 11 bases between the two ends. The whole variable domain, filled in from reference TRBV30 and TRBJ2-7, reads SQTIHQWPATLVQPVGSPLSLECTVEGTSNPNLYWYRQAAGRGLQLLFYSVGIGQISSEVPQNLSASRPQDRQFILSSKKLLLSDSGFYLCAWSRGQNYEQYFGPGTRLTVT.